This T cell receptor (beta chain) comes out of a study of metastatic and nonmetastatic thyroid tumors. Turning to the study itself: From malignant and benign thyroid patients, repertoires in blood and in tumor or nodule tissue were compared. Findings and caveats of the study: Reportedly, malignant thyroid tumors had significantly higher TCR beta diversity than benign nodules, in blood and tumor.

Patients had received no treatment of any kind before thyroid surgery. CDR1 SGHRS and CDR2 YFSETQ come from the germline V gene. The CDR3 totals 15 residues. J lost 7 bases, V lost 2 bases, and 8 bases had no gene match. In the study's own analysis: Researchers built a distant-metastasis classifier for papillary thyroid cancer that drew on CDR3 differences across clinicopathological groups. TCRdb redid the clone calls on the PCR reads using MiXCR. TCRdb, rather than the study authors, made the V and J calls. This table holds tens of thousands of clones, about a fifth found once. This clone was seen ten or more times. Its antigen is currently unknown.

Sequencing was done on a sample of blood. This sequence joins TRBV5-1 and TRBJ2-1, with 8 bases identical to TRBD2. The sequence was obtained from a female donor with papillary thyroid cancer or a benign thyroid nodule (not recorded which). Some clones in this sample may be carry-over from other donors' samples. CDR3 amino acids: CASSFRAGGENEQFF. CDR3 nucleotides: TGCGCCAGCAGCTTCCGGGCCGGGGGGGAAAATGAGCAGTTCTTC. Full variable domain (remainder filled in from reference TRBV5-1 and TRBJ2-1): KAGVTQTPRYLIKTRGQQVTLSCSPISGHRSVSWYQQTPGQGLQFLFEYFSETQRNKGNFPGRFSGRQFSNSRSEMNVSTLELGDSALYLCASSFRAGGENEQFFGPGTRLTVL.